Included here is one T cell receptor (beta chain) sequence, with context. This record belongs to a study of T cell changes during pregnancy in multiple sclerosis. The assay was immunoSEQ multiplex PCR, and TCRdb's table has in-frame clones only and misses some. Counted here are some 28,000 clones, more than 90% occurring once; the ten biggest clones make up 0.6% to 0.9%. Germline V gives CDR1 LNHDA, CDR2 SQIVND (reference sequence). The ends lost 5 bases at V and 6 bases at J; junction bases unmatched: 9. The CDR3 contains 14 residues. The TCR was taken from a female donor with multiple sclerosis, enrolled in a pregnancy study. Source: CD4+ T cells from peripheral blood mononuclear cells, taken in the first trimester of pregnancy. This chain uses TRBV19 with TRBJ2-7, with 8 nucleotides matching TRBD1. This chain's CDR3 is CASSDQGAKGEQYF. CDR3 bases: TGTGCCAGTAGTGACCAGGGGGCGAAAGGCGAGCAGTACTTC.